This entry lists 32 T cell receptor beta chains sequenced from one sample in a study of T cell responses to AZD1222 COVID-19 vaccine. Sequencing used immunoSEQ multiplex PCR; TCRdb keeps in-frame clones, though not all of them. The profile covers more than 95,000 clones, with around 89% appearing a single time and approximately 7% taken by the ten largest. Sequenced here: peripheral blood, sampled on day 0 of AZD1222 vaccination. These receptors were taken from an adult in good health.

The rearrangement joins TRBV5-1 to TRBJ2-7; TRBD2 is a possible D gene (6 bases). With 2 bases removed from V and 0 bases from J, the gap between germline ends came to 12 bases. The CDR3 is 15 amino acids. Germline V gene data show CDR1 as SGHRS and CDR2 as YFSETQ. CDR3: CASSFLPGSSYEQYF. CDR3 nucleotides: TGCGCCAGCAGCTTCCTGCCCGGGAGCTCCTACGAGCAGTACTTC.

The V and J genes are TRBV12-3 or TRBV12-4 and TRBJ1-6, with D possibly TRBD1 on 6 matching bases. This CDR3 spans 13 amino acids. V lost 6 bases, J lost 6 bases, and 9 bases lay in between. The CDR3 nucleotides read TGTGCCAGCAGAGGACAGCCTAATTCACCCCTCCACTTT. Encoded protein: CASRGQPNSPLHF.

This clone was detected only a few times. The same CDR3 arises from other DNA sequences in this sample as well. V and J are TRBV28 and TRBJ1-3; D gene unclear. The V end lost 7 bases, the J end lost 4 bases, and 5 bases lay between the germline ends. This CDR3 contains 11 residues. Germline lookup yields CDR1 MDHEN and CDR2 SYDVKM. CDR3 sequence reads: CASKGGNTIYF. CDR3 coding DNA: TGTGCCAGCAAGGGCGGAAACACCATATATTTT.

In its sample, this clone was seen a few times. The genes are TRBV11-2 and TRBJ2-2; no definite D call. V lost 0 bases and J lost 4, with 3 bases in between. The CDR3 has 13 amino acids. CDR1 and CDR2 from the germline V gene are SGHAT and FQNNGV. CDR3 loop: CASSLEPTGELFF. Here the CDR3 DNA reads TGTGCCAGCAGCTTAGAGCCCACCGGGGAGCTGTTTTTT.

This chain connects TRBV9 to TRBJ2-1, with a weak D call TRBD1 (7 bases). V was shortened by 1 base and J by 4 bases, with 12 bases between the two germline ends. The CDR3 is made up of 15 amino acids. Germline CDR1 is SGDLS and CDR2 is YYNGEE. The chain's CDR3 is CASSVQGGNYNEQFF. As DNA, the CDR3 is TGTGCCAGCAGCGTACAGGGGGGAAATTACAATGAGCAGTTCTTC. Combining the CDR3 with reference TRBV9 and TRBJ2-1 gives the whole variable domain DSGVTQTPKHLITATGQRVTLRCSPRSGDLSVYWYQQSLDQGLQFLIQYYNGEERAKGNILERFSAQQFPDLHSELNLSSLELGDSALYFCASSVQGGNYNEQFFGPGTRLTVL.

The chain joins TRBV5-6 to TRBJ2-2, with D possibly being TRBD1 (6 bases). V lost 5 bases to trimming and J lost 1 base, with 6 bases between them. Germline CDR1 reads SGHDT; CDR2 reads YYEEEE. The CDR3 loop spans 13 amino acids. The CDR3 loop is CASRGGNTGELFF. CDR3 DNA sequence: TGTGCCAGCAGAGGGGGGAACACCGGGGAGCTGTTTTTT.

The chain couples TRBV7-8 to TRBJ2-7, with 9 bases fitting TRBD1. Germline V gene sequence: CDR1 SGHVS, CDR2 FQNEAQ. The CDR3 consists of 16 residues. V was pared by 2 bases and J by 3 bases, with 8 bases of the junction left unmatched. DNA for the CDR3: TGTGCCAGCAGCTTAAACGGACAGGGGTTAATCTACGAGCAGTACTTC. The encoded protein is CASSLNGQGLIYEQYF.

The chain links TRBV11-2 to TRBJ2-2, with 7 bases matching TRBD1. Germline V gene lookup returns CDR1 SGHAT and CDR2 FQNNGV. Unmatched junction bases numbered 5, after V lost 1 base and J lost 0 bases. This CDR3 comprises 17 residues. In DNA, the CDR3 is TGTGCCAGCAGCTTAGGGGCCGGGACAGCGAACACCGGGGAGCTGTTTTTT. Translation gives CASSLGAGTANTGELFF.

In DNA form, the CDR3 reads TGTGCCAGCAGTTTACGAAGACAGGTCTATGGCTACACCTTC. Translation gives CASSLRRQVYGYTF. The V call is TRBV27, the J call TRBJ1-2, with D possibly being TRBD1 (6 bases). Between the trimmed V and J ends, which lost 2 bases and 4 bases, there was a span of 11 bases. Per germline, CDR1 MNHEY and CDR2 SMNVEV (reference sequence). The CDR3 covers 14 residues.

The rearrangement joins TRBV18 to TRBJ1-5; D is unclear. The germline gives CDR1 KGHSH, CDR2 LQKENI. The CDR3 is made up of 12 amino acids. V lost 3 bases and J lost 6, with 6 bases in between. The chain's CDR3 is CASSPTRQPQHF. The CDR3 DNA is TGTGCCAGCTCACCGACCCGTCAGCCCCAGCATTTT.

This clone was counted a single time. In nucleotides, the CDR3 is TGTGCCAGCAGCTTGGCCGTTGGTAGGGCTTTCTTT. Its protein is CASSLAVGRAFF. The chain joins TRBV5-4 to TRBJ1-1; D remains unclear. V dropped 0 bases and J dropped 11 bases, with 11 bases sitting between them. The CDR3 length is 12 residues. In germline, CDR1 is SGHNT, CDR2 YYREEE (reference sequence).

This chain uses TRBV5-5 with TRBJ1-5; no definite D call. Deletions cut 2 bases from V and 1 base from J, with 10 bases between. Per germline, CDR1 SGHKS and CDR2 YYEKEE (reference sequence). There are 15 residues in the CDR3. CDR3 in DNA: TGTGCCAGCAGCTTCGGTCCCCGGAGCAATCAGCCCCAGCATTTT. The encoded protein is CASSFGPRSNQPQHF.

The V and J genes are TRBV11-3 and TRBJ2-1; 8 nucleotides line up with TRBD1. Germline CDR1 reads SGHNT; CDR2 reads YENEEA. V was pared by 1 base and J by 6 bases, with 5 bases of the junction left unmatched. CDR3 length: 15 residues. The CDR3 reads CASSLAGGSFNEQFF. The DNA of the CDR3 is TGTGCCAGCAGCTTAGCAGGGGGCAGTTTCAATGAGCAGTTCTTC.

The DNA for the CDR3 is TGTGCCAGTAGTCCGGACAGGGGGGCTATGGAGACCCAGTACTTC. It encodes CASSPDRGAMETQYF. V is TRBV19 and J is TRBJ2-5, with 10 nucleotides matching TRBD1. J was trimmed by 5 bases and V by 5 bases; bases with no gene match: 8. The V gene's germline CDR1 is LNHDA and CDR2 SQIVND (reference sequence). The CDR3 is 15 residues long.

The chain has TRBV29-1 and TRBJ2-5; TRBD2 aligns across 7 bases. Germline V lookup: CDR1 SQVTM, CDR2 ANQGSEA. Trimming cost V 4 bases and J 4 bases; bases outside gene matches: 9. This CDR3 contains 14 residues. The DNA for the CDR3 is TGCAGCGTTGGGTTCCGTAGCGGGCGAGAGACCCAGTACTTC. Amino acids: CSVGFRSGRETQYF.

This chain links TRBV19 with TRBJ1-5; 8 nucleotides agree with TRBD1. Trimming took 4 bases from V and 0 from J; bases not matched to a gene: 8. This CDR3 is built from 17 residues. Germline CDR1 LNHDA, CDR2 SQIVND (reference sequence). The CDR3 DNA follows: TGTGCCAGTAGTAGCCACCGGGACAGGATTAGCAATCAGCCCCAGCATTTT. It translates to CASSSHRDRISNQPQHF.

The chain uses TRBV6-1 and TRBJ1-2, with no clear D. Germline-derived CDR1 and CDR2 are MNHNS and SASEGT. Trimming left V 1 base short and J 1 base short, with 10 bases between. The CDR3 runs 15 residues. Here the CDR3 reads CASSEGGMGNYGYTF. In nucleotides, the CDR3 is TGTGCCAGCAGTGAAGGGGGAATGGGTAACTATGGCTACACCTTC.

As concerns this clone: This CDR3 is also generated by other DNA sequences in the sample. The CDR3: CASSSGNSPLHF. In DNA form, the CDR3 reads TGTGCCAGCAGCTCCGGAAATTCACCCCTCCACTTT. The gene calls are TRBV7-2 and TRBJ1-6; D ambiguous. The CDR3 has 12 residues. The ends were cut back, 4 bases at V and 7 bases at J, with 5 bases in the middle. Germline lookup yields CDR1 SGHTA and CDR2 FQGNSA.

The rearrangement uses TRBV5-1 and TRBJ2-5, with a possible D match to TRBD2 (5 bases). V was cut by 2 bases and J by 5 bases, with 13 bases left in between. CDR1 is SGHRS, CDR2 YFSETQ, per germline. This CDR3 is built from 14 residues. The CDR3, as DNA: TGCGCCAGCAGCTTAGATAGCGCTGACGAGACCCAGTACTTC. Translated, it gives CASSLDSADETQYF.

The chain combines TRBV28 with TRBJ1-2; tentative D call: TRBD1 (6 bases). This CDR3 is built from 11 residues. V was clipped by 8 bases and J by 2 bases, with 6 bases between them. Germline V gives CDR1 MDHEN, CDR2 SYDVKM. CDR3 sequence: CASGQNYGYTF. DNA of the CDR3: TGTGCCAGCGGACAGAACTATGGCTACACCTTC.

The chain has TRBV6-2 or TRBV6-3 and TRBJ2-7, with D tentatively TRBD2 (6 bases). The CDR3 has 15 residues. CDR1 and CDR2 (germline): MNHEY, SVGEGT. V was clipped by 5 bases and J by 2 bases, with 16 bases between them. As DNA, the CDR3 is TGTGCCAGCAGTCCCACGGGACTCCCACCCTACGAGCAGTACTTC. Encoded protein: CASSPTGLPPYEQYF.

This clone has more than one count but fewer than ten. Written as DNA, the CDR3 is TGTGCCAGCAGTTTCCCCCCCGGACCTGAAAGTAATTCACCCCTCCACTTT. It is translated as CASSFPPGPESNSPLHF. This chain links TRBV27 with TRBJ1-6; D gene ambiguous. Trimming stripped 3 bases from V and 6 bases from J, with 18 bases between. The germline CDR1 and CDR2 sequences are MNHEY and SMNVEV (reference sequence). There are 17 residues in the CDR3.

This chain uses TRBV19 with TRBJ2-7, with 8 bases identical to TRBD1. In germline, CDR1 is LNHDA, CDR2 SQIVND (reference sequence). Trimming at V came to 7 bases and at J to 0 bases, leaving 2 bases not matched to a gene. This CDR3 comprises 13 residues. The CDR3 region is CASKDRVSYEQYF. The CDR3 region has the DNA TGTGCCAGTAAGGACAGGGTCTCCTACGAGCAGTACTTC.

This clone occurred once. The chain recombines TRBV28 with TRBJ1-6; no clear D gene. Trimming stripped 2 bases from V and 10 bases from J, with 3 bases between. This CDR3 has 11 amino acids. CDR1 and CDR2 from the germline V gene are MDHEN and SYDVKM. CDR3 residues: CASSLRSPLHF. The CDR3 region has the DNA TGTGCCAGCAGTTTACGCTCACCCCTCCACTTT.

The chain employs TRBV9 and TRBJ2-7; 9 bases agree with TRBD2. Germline lookup yields CDR1 SGDLS and CDR2 YYNGEE. The length of the CDR3 is 15 residues. Trimming at V came to 2 bases and at J to 2 bases, leaving 5 bases not matched to a gene. This CDR3 reads CASSVSGRGTYEQYF. Written as DNA, the CDR3 is TGTGCCAGCAGCGTTAGCGGGAGAGGAACCTACGAGCAGTACTTC. Full variable domain (missing parts from reference TRBV9 and TRBJ2-7): DSGVTQTPKHLITATGQRVTLRCSPRSGDLSVYWYQQSLDQGLQFLIQYYNGEERAKGNILERFSAQQFPDLHSELNLSSLELGDSALYFCASSVSGRGTYEQYFGPGTRLTVT.

V is TRBV6-5 and J is TRBJ2-5; D is perhaps TRBD2 (6 bases). The CDR3 totals 13 residues. Trimming took 7 bases from V and 4 from J, leaving 13 bases between them. Germline assignment: CDR1 MNHEY and CDR2 SVGAGI. The CDR3 nucleotides read TGTGCCAGCAACGGGGGAGGCTTAGAGACCCAGTACTTC. This codes for CASNGGGLETQYF.

The rearrangement links TRBV21-1 to TRBJ2-7; the table's D call, TRBD2, was not checked against the DNA. TRBV21-1 is a pseudogene segment. This CDR3 is 16 amino acids long. CDR3 nucleotides: TGTGCCAGCAGCAGGTTTAGCGGGAGGGCCGGTTACGAGCAGTACTTC. Its protein product is CASSRFSGRAGYEQYF.

This clone was counted a single time. The chain recombines TRBV7-3 with TRBJ2-3; D gene ambiguous. The V and J ends lost 1 base and 4 bases respectively, with 6 bases between them. The CDR3 sequence is 13 residues long. Germline V gene lookup returns CDR1 SGHTA and CDR2 FQGTGA. The CDR3 DNA follows: TGTGCCAGCAGCTTAAGTGGTGCAGATACGCAGTATTTT. This codes for CASSLSGADTQYF.

The V and J genes are TRBV6-2 or TRBV6-3 and TRBJ2-1; 7 nucleotides match TRBD2. CDR3 size: 17 residues. The trim removed 7 bases at V and 3 bases at J, leaving 15 bases unmatched. Germline V gene data show CDR1 as MNHEY and CDR2 as SVGEGT. CDR3 protein: CASTPAAGERDYNEQFF. The CDR3 DNA reads as TGTGCCAGCACCCCCGCAGCAGGAGAGCGGGACTACAATGAGCAGTTCTTC.

The chain links TRBV28 to TRBJ1-2; no clear D gene. Per the germline V gene, CDR1 is MDHEN and CDR2 is SYDVKM. The CDR3 is 14 residues long. The V gene lost 6 bases and the J gene lost 7 bases, with 18 bases spanning the gap. This CDR3 reads CASSGSGVRGGYTF. The DNA of the CDR3 is TGTGCCAGCAGCGGAAGTGGGGTGAGAGGTGGCTACACCTTC.

V usage is TRBV7-6 and J usage is TRBJ1-2, with 10 bases lining up with TRBD1. With V trimmed by 4 bases and J by 4 bases, 9 bases remained unmatched. Per germline, CDR1 SGHVS and CDR2 FNYEAQ. There are 16 residues in the CDR3. CDR3 protein: CASSSTPGTGAYGYTF. CDR3 in DNA: TGTGCCAGCAGCTCGACCCCCGGGACAGGGGCCTATGGCTACACCTTC.

The DNA for the CDR3 is TGCAGCGTTTCCGGGATTTCGGCTTCTGAGCAGTACTTC. Amino acid sequence: CSVSGISASEQYF. The chain links TRBV29-1 to TRBJ2-7, with D perhaps matching TRBD2 (5 bases). Germline V gene sequence: CDR1 SQVTM, CDR2 ANQGSEA. The CDR3 is 13 amino acids. V was shortened by 5 bases and J by 7 bases, with 18 bases between the two germline ends.